Presented here are 13 T cell receptor beta chains from one specimen sequenced in a study of shared clonotypes between healthy human individuals. Produced via immunoSEQ multiplex PCR; TCRdb's table is partial and in-frame only. The sample consists of over 2 million clones, about nine tenths of them appearing once. Sequencing was performed on naive CD4+ T cells from PBMCs. Noted subset: CD45RA+ positively selected. The receptor source for this set is a man younger than 30 in good health. Some clones in this sample may be carry-over from other donors' samples.

V usage is TRBV25-1 and J usage is TRBJ1-4; 9 bases align to TRBD1. V lost 4 bases and J lost 12; bases outside the gene matches: 9. Germline CDR1 reads MGHDK; CDR2 reads SYGVNS. CDR3 length: 14 residues. The CDR3 is CASSVTGGKGELFF. The DNA of the CDR3 is TGTGCCAGCAGTGTGACAGGGGGGAAAGGGGAACTGTTTTTT.

The chain recombines TRBV2 with TRBJ1-2; D perhaps matches TRBD1 (6 bases). The CDR3 contains 15 residues. Germline CDR1 is SNHLY and CDR2 is FYNNEI. V was shortened by 2 bases and J by 5 bases, with 15 bases between the two germline ends. CDR3 nucleotides: TGTGCCAGCAGTGAAACACAGGGTGTACCGTATGGCTACACCTTC. Amino acid sequence: CASSETQGVPYGYTF.

This chain connects TRBV19 to TRBJ2-1; 7 bases are shared with TRBD2. J was trimmed by 12 bases and V by 4 bases; bases with no gene match: 6. CDR3 size: 12 residues. Germline CDR1 reads LNHDA; CDR2 reads SQIVND (reference sequence). The CDR3 nucleotides are TGTGCCAGTAGTACTAGACTAGCCGGGCAGTTCTTC. It yields the protein CASSTRLAGQFF.

V gene TRBV7-9 combines with J gene TRBJ2-6; D may be TRBD2 (5 bases). Trimming pared 5 bases from V and 4 bases from J, leaving 15 bases between. Germline CDR1 is SEHNR and CDR2 is FQNEAQ (reference sequence). The CDR3 covers 16 residues. DNA for the CDR3: TGTGCCAGCAGCACCAGCCGAGGGTCCGGGGCCAACGTCCTGACTTTC. Protein: CASSTSRGSGANVLTF.

The chain joins TRBV11-3 to TRBJ2-1; 9 bases agree with TRBD2. The CDR3 covers 14 residues. V shed 5 bases and J 9 bases; nucleotides not matched to a gene: 8. CDR1 and CDR2 from the germline V gene are SGHNT and YENEEA. CDR3 coding DNA: TGTGCCAGCAGCCTGCCGGGACTAGCTGTTGAGCAGTTCTTC. Translating it yields CASSLPGLAVEQFF.

The chain links TRBV11-3 to TRBJ2-2, with 7 bases lining up with TRBD1. This CDR3 contains 16 residues. J gave up 5 bases and V 4 bases, and 10 bases lay outside the gene matches. Looked up from germline, CDR1 is SGHNT and CDR2 is YENEEA. The CDR3 region is CASSSQGIEWTGELFF. Written as DNA, the CDR3 is TGTGCCAGCAGCTCACAGGGGATTGAGTGGACCGGGGAGCTGTTTTTT. Full variable domain (missing parts from reference TRBV11-3 and TRBJ2-2): EAGVVQSPRYKIIEKKQPVAFWCNPISGHNTLYWYLQNLGQGPELLIRYENEEAVDDSQLPKDRFSAERLKGVDSTLKIQPAELGDSAVYLCASSSQGIEWTGELFFGEGSRLTVL.

CDR3 loop: CSVVSRGRAYNEQFF. For the CDR3, the DNA is TGCAGCGTTGTCTCACGCGGGAGGGCCTACAATGAGCAGTTCTTC. The chain combines TRBV29-1 with TRBJ2-1; 9 nucleotides match TRBD2. This CDR3 region has 15 residues. V shed 4 bases, J shed 2 bases, and the junction held 6 bases outside the gene matches. Germline V gives CDR1 SQVTM, CDR2 ANQGSEA.

V is TRBV30 and J is TRBJ2-7; D is unresolved. Germline V gene sequence: CDR1 GTSNPN, CDR2 SVGIG (reference sequence). Between the trimmed V and J ends, which lost 2 bases and 6 bases, there was a span of 5 bases. CDR3 size: 10 residues. The CDR3 region is CAWSTSEQYF. CDR3 DNA: TGTGCCTGGAGTACGTCCGAGCAGTACTTC.

The chain uses TRBV5-1 and TRBJ2-6; no clear D gene. The germline gives CDR1 SGHRS, CDR2 YFSETQ. V lost 1 base, J lost 0 bases, and 5 bases lay in between. The CDR3 length is 15 residues. The CDR3, as DNA: TGCGCCAGCAGCTTGTGGCCCTCTGGGGCCAACGTCCTGACTTTC. Translation gives CASSLWPSGANVLTF.

This chain links TRBV5-4 with TRBJ2-4; tentative D call: TRBD2 (5 bases). The CDR3 totals 15 residues. Germline loops: CDR1 SGHNT, CDR2 YYREEE (reference sequence). V was shortened by 0 bases and J by 3 bases, with 10 bases between the two germline ends. CDR3: CASSLGGVVKNIQYF. CDR3 bases: TGTGCCAGCAGCTTGGGGGGAGTGGTCAAAAACATTCAGTACTTC.

The chain is built from TRBV11-1 and TRBJ2-2, with a possible D match to TRBD2 (5 bases). Germline V lookup: CDR1 SGHAT, CDR2 FQDESV (reference sequence). The length of the CDR3 is 17 residues. V lost 1 base, J lost 2 bases, and 14 bases lay in between. CDR3 residues: CASSLGTSSANTGELFF. The DNA of the CDR3 is TGTGCCAGCAGCTTAGGGACTTCAAGCGCAAACACCGGGGAGCTGTTTTTT.

This chain uses TRBV27 with TRBJ2-3; 10 nucleotides agree with TRBD2. V gave up 5 bases and J gave up 6 bases; unmatched junction bases: 11. CDR3 length: 16 amino acids. CDR1 and CDR2 from the germline V gene are MNHEY and SMNVEV (reference sequence). The CDR3: CASSLWRAGGLDTQYF. CDR3 nucleotides: TGTGCCAGCAGTCTGTGGAGAGCGGGAGGGCTGGATACGCAGTATTTT.

The chain combines TRBV30 with TRBJ1-2; possible D gene TRBD1, 5 bases. V lost 8 bases and J 7 bases, leaving 17 bases between the germline ends. CDR3 size: 12 residues. Germline CDR1 and CDR2: GTSNPN and SVGIG (reference sequence). The CDR3 coding sequence is TGTGCCCACTGGGGGGGTTCATTTGGCTACACCTTC. It encodes CAHWGGSFGYTF.